This entry is about one TCR beta chain. Which antigen it targets is not known. The input lacks base qualities; no much larger clone sits a single base away. The sample has other DNA sequences that encode this CDR3 too. CD8 naive samples were CD45RO-negative cells positively selected for CCR7, giving a CD45RA+CCR7+ population that excluded TemRA cells. The donors were healthy, HIV-negative adults with no recently reported acute infections or vaccinations. All donors were Caucasian adults living in Nashville, Tennessee, USA. Blood was obtained by leukapheresis, after which PBMCs were separated by Ficoll-Histopaque density gradient centrifugation and cryopreserved in liquid nitrogen vapor phase. Analytical flow cytometry was used to check the purity and quantity of each magnetically sorted T cell population. From each sorted fraction, genomic DNA was isolated and quantified by UV absorbance on a Nanodrop 2000c.

This specimen belongs to a study of shared clonotypes between healthy human individuals (dated by TCRdb to 2018 to 2020). For context, the study as a whole: The cohort included three men and a couple of women between 18 and 49 years of age. For each donor, CD4 naive and CD4 memory were each run on three plates, CD8 naive on two plates, and CD8 memory on one plate. Leukapheresis yielded between about 0.9 and 9.5 billion PBMCs per donor. To increase sequencing depth and limit assay-specific biases, different laboratories used diverse techniques to prepare libraries and sequence TCR repertoires. Blood TCR repertoires of a handful of healthy adults were deeply sequenced to estimate repertoire size and the extent of clonotype sharing between individuals. Overall results and qualifications from the work: Rarefaction of sorted-subset datasets indicated incomplete sequencing despite the large sequencing depth. When a handful of donors were compared, the shared fraction of clonotypes was about 5% for naive CD4, 3.5% to 4% for naive CD8, 2.3% for memory CD4, and 0.35% to 0.4% for memory CD8. Higher generation probabilities were observed for clonotypes shared by all four sorted-subset donors than for non-shared clonotypes. Because the study included a small number of donors, the genetic and exposure-history diversity represented was limited. Based on pairwise subsampling, the degree of clonotype sharing among donors was expected to be affected by sequencing depth. Larger estimated clonotype richness was generally found for naive subsets than for memory subsets. Sampling was limited to blood, and TCR repertoires in tissue likely differ from TCR repertoires in blood.

Spanning cysteine to phenylalanine, the CDR3 consists of 15 amino acids. The sequence is cut down to CDR3 DNA, 45 bases in frame from base 1. CDR1 and CDR2, per the germline V gene, are SGDLS and YYNGEE. Trimming at the junction amounts to 0 bases on V and 0 bases on J, and the germline ends lie 7 bases apart. Using the deep immunoSEQ assay, multiplex PCR amplified TCR CDR3 regions from genomic DNA. Genomic DNA extracted from each cell subset was distributed evenly over all wells of several immunoSEQ 96-well plates, and each plate served as one replicate. For sorted subsets, each replicate PCR was loaded with approximately 200 ng genomic DNA, equivalent to 25,000 to 30,000 T cell genomes. Purified libraries were quantified with a Qubit 3.0 fluorometer, sized on a Bioanalyzer 2100, and re-quantified with the KAPA Library Quantification kit. Each immunoSEQ 96-well plate was sequenced on its own single-read 150-cycle Illumina NextSeq 550 flow cell. Turning to the authors' computational methods: Because only junctional sequences without quality scores were contained in the immunoSEQ output, filtering matching that applied to full-length reads could not be performed. Sequences were annotated with PyIR, a Python wrapper for IgBLAST v1.9, using IMGT germline references to assign V/J genes and CDR3. Reads were removed for weak V/J assignments (E-value above 1e-6), missing CDR3, stop codons, out-of-frame junctions, or ambiguous translated residues. V3J clonotypes were defined by identical inferred V gene, J gene, and CDR3 amino acid sequence. The percentage overlap between two repertoires was calculated by dividing the number of shared unique clonotypes by the size of the smaller repertoire. Three approaches were used to assess repertoire richness: RTK rarefaction, the Chao1 estimator, and Recon v2.1 estimates of unobserved clonotypes. OLGA was used to compute generation probabilities for all TCRbeta clonotypes that the gDNA method yielded from a few donors. In TCRdb, the immuneACCESS table is reduced to in-frame sequences with V and J assigned. These tables do not hold every clone; where another copy was compared, an unresolved V gene accounts for under half, and the others remain unexplained. The V and J calls and clone size were taken over from that table, and D and trimming were inferred from the DNA. The sample table shows about 2.2 million clones, and just under 95% are seen once. The ten largest clones represent around 1.7% of the sample.

Sequencing used naive CD8+ T cells from PBMCs. The sample's cell subset or site label, decoded: CD45RA+CCR7+. The TCR comes from a young man in good health. Some clones in this sample may be carry-over from other donors' samples. This receptor chain uses TRBV9 and TRBJ2-1; no D segment can be confidently identified. CDR3 protein: CASSVVSSSYNEQFF. The DNA sequence reads TGTGCCAGCAGCGTAGTATCGAGCTCCTACAATGAGCAGTTCTTC.